This T cell receptor beta chain appears in the sequencing data of a study of T cell repertoires in cytomegalovirus infection. Across the study: Based on public TCR beta signatures, there were indications of CMV infection and of a matching HLA type.

This clonotype was detected only once. Its antigen is unidentified. V dropped 6 bases and J dropped 10 bases, with 15 bases sitting between them. There are 12 residues in the CDR3. TCRdb analysed the reads with MiXCR anew, one entry per CDR3 protein. The data hold 570,000 or so distinct CDR3 sequences, with roughly 43% observed a single time. The rearrangement uses TRBV12-3 or TRBV12-4 and TRBJ1-1; TRBD1 is a possible D gene (5 bases). This sequence was found in a human donor in good health (CMV status not recorded). Some clones in this sample may be carry-over from other donors' samples. Specimen: cultured PBMCs, collected from culture after CMV antigen stimulation. CDR3 protein: CASSGTPVRAFF. The CDR3 region has the DNA TGTGCCAGCAGCGGGACCCCCGTGAGAGCTTTCTTT.